This T cell receptor (beta chain) was identified in a study of blood T cell repertoires in COVID-19. Those who participated ranged in age from roughly 18 to 90 years and resided in about two dozen US areas. Participant-given clinical history determined each cohort assignment. Original handling: Reference gene primer amplification in the assay estimated nucleated cell counts. Sequencing used immunoSEQ multiplex PCR; TCRdb keeps in-frame clones, though not all of them. D and trimming were read from the DNA, whereas the V and J calls and clone size are those reported in that table. The table lists 150,000 or so clones, 65% to 85% of them singletons. This receptor was obtained from a woman in her thirties or forties with acute COVID-19. Sequencing was carried out using PBMCs or T cells enriched from blood (not recorded which).

The CDR3 protein is CASSGFGTRANEQFF. CDR3 DNA sequence: TGTGCCAGTAGTGGATTCGGGACTAGAGCCAATGAGCAGTTCTTC. This chain connects TRBV19 to TRBJ2-1; 8 nucleotides match TRBD2. The trim removed 5 bases at V and 6 bases at J, leaving 9 bases unmatched. This CDR3 spans 15 amino acids. Germline assignment: CDR1 LNHDA and CDR2 SQIVND (reference sequence).